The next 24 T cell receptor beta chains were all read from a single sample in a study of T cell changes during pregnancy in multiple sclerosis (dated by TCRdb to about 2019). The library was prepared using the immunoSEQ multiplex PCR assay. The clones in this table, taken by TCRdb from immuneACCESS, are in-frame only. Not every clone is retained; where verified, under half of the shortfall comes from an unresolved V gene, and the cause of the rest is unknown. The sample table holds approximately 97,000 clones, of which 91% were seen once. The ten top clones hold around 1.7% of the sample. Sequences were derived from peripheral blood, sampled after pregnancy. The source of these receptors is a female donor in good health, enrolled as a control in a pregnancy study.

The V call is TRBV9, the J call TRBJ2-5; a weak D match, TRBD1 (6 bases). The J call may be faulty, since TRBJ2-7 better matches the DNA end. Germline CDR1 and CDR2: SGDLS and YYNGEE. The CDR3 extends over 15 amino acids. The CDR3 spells CASSVTGTLPYEQYF. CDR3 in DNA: TGTGCCAGCAGCGTGACCGGGACACTTCCCTACGAGCAGTACTTC.

CDR3 DNA: TGTGCCAGCACCCAGGGGGCTGGCTACACCTTC. It codes for CASTQGAGYTF. The rearrangement uses TRBV6-5 and TRBJ1-2, with 8 bases fitting TRBD1. The CDR3 is 11 amino acids. J was trimmed by 7 bases and V by 7 bases; bases with no gene match: 2. Per germline, CDR1 MNHEY and CDR2 SVGAGI.

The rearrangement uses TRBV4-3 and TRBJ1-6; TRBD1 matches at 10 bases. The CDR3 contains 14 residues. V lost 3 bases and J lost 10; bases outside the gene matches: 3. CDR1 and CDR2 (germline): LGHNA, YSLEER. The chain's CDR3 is CASSQGTGESPLHF. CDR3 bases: TGCGCCAGCAGCCAGGGGACAGGGGAATCACCCCTCCACTTT.

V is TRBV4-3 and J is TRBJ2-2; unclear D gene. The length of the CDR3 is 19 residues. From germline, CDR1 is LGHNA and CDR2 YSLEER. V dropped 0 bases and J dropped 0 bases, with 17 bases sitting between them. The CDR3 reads CASSQEPPGTFTNTGELFF. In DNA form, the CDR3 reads TGCGCCAGCAGCCAAGAACCCCCAGGAACCTTTACGAACACCGGGGAGCTGTTTTTT.

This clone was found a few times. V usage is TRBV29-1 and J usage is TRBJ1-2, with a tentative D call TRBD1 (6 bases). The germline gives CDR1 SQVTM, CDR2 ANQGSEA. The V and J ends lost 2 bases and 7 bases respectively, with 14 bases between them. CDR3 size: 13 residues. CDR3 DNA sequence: TGCAGCGTTGAAATCCGGGGGGCGGGTGGCTACACCTTC. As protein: CSVEIRGAGGYTF.

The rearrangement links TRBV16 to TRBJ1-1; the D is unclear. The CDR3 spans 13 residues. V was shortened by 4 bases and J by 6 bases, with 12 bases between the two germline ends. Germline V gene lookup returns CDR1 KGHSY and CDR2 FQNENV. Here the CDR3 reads CASSPELLAEAFF. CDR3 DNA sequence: TGTGCCAGCAGCCCCGAGCTGCTTGCTGAAGCTTTCTTT.

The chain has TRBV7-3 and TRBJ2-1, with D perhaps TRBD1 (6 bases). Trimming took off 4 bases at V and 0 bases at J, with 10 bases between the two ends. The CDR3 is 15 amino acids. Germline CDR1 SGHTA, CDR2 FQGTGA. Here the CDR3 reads CASSSSQGSYNEQFF. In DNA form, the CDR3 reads TGTGCCAGCAGCTCCTCACAGGGCTCCTACAATGAGCAGTTCTTC.

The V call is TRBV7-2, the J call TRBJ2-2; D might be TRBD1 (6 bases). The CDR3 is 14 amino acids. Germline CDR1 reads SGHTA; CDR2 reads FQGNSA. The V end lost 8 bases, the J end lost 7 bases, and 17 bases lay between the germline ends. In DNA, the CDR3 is TGTGCCAGCTCGGGCAGGGGCCAGCTCGGGGAGCTGTTTTTT. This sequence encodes CASSGRGQLGELFF.

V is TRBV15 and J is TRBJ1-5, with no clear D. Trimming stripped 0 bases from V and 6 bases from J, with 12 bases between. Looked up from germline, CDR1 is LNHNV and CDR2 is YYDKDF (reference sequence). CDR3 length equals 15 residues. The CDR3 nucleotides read TGTGCCACCAGCAGAGATCGAGGGAAAGGTCAGCCCCAGCATTTT. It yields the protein CATSRDRGKGQPQHF.

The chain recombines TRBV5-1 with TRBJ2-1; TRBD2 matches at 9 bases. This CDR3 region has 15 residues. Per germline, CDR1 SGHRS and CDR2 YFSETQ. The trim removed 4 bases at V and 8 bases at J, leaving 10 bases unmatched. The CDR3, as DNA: TGCGCCAGCAGCCTCAACTTGGCGGGAGGGGATGAGCAGTTCTTC. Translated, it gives CASSLNLAGGDEQFF.

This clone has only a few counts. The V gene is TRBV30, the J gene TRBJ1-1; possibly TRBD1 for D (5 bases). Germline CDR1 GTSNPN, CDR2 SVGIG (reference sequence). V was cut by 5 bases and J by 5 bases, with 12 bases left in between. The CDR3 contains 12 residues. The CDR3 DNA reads TGTGCCTGGCGAAACCAGGGTACTGAAGCTTTCTTT. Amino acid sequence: CAWRNQGTEAFF.

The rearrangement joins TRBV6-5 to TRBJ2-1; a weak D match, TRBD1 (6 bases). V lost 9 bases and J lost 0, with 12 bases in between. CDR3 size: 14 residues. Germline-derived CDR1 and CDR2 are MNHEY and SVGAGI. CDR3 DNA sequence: TGTGCCAGTCAGAGGGACACCTCCTACAATGAGCAGTTCTTC. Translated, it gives CASQRDTSYNEQFF.

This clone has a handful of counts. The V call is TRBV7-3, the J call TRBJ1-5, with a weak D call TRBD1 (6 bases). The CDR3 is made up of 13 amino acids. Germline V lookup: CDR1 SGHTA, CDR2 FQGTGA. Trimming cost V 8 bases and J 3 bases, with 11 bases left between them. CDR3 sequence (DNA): TGTGCCAGCGCAACAGGGAACAATCAGCCCCAGCATTTT. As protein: CASATGNNQPQHF.

The DNA for the CDR3 is TGTGCCAGCAGGGAGCGGCAAGAGACCCAGTACTTC. Translation: CASRERQETQYF. The chain is built from TRBV2 and TRBJ2-5; possible D gene TRBD2, 5 bases. Trimming shortened V by 6 bases and J by 2 bases, and 7 bases separated the two germline ends. The CDR3 spans 12 residues. Looked up from germline, CDR1 is SNHLY and CDR2 is FYNNEI.

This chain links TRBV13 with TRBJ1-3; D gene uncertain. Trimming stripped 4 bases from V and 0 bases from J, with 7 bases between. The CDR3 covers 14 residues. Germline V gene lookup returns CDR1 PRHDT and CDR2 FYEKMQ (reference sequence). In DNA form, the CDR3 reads TGTGCCAGCAGCTCTACTACCTCTGGAAACACCATATATTTT. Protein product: CASSSTTSGNTIYF.

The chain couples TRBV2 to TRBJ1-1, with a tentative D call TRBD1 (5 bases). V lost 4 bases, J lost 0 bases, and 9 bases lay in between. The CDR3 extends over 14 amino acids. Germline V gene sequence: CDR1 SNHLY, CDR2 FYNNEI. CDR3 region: CASSVRTMNTEAFF. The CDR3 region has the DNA TGTGCCAGCAGTGTGAGGACAATGAACACTGAAGCTTTCTTT.

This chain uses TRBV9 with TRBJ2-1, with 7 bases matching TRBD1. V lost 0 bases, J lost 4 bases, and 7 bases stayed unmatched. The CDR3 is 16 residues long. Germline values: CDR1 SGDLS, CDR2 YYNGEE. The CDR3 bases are TGTGCCAGCAGCGTAGACCCCGGGACAGCATACAATGAGCAGTTCTTC. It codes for CASSVDPGTAYNEQFF.

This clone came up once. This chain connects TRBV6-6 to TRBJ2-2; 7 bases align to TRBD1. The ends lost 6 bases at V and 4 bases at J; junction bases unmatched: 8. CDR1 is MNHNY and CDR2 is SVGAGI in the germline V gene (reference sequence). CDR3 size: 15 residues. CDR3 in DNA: TGTGCCAGCAGCAGCGACAGGGTGAGCACCGGGGAGCTGTTTTTT. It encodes CASSSDRVSTGELFF.

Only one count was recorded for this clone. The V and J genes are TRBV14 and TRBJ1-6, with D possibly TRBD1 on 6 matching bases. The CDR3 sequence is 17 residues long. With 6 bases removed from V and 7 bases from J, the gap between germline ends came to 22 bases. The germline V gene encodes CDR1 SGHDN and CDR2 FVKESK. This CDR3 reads CASSLRGGRRGNSPLHF. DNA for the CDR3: TGTGCCAGCAGTCTCCGAGGGGGAAGAAGGGGAAATTCACCCCTCCACTTT.

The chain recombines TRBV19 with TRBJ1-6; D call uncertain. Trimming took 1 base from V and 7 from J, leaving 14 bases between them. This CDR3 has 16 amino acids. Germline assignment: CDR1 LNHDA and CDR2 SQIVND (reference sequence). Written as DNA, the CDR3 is TGTGCCAGTAGTATAGCCCTGAGGAGCGCAAATTCACCCCTCCACTTT. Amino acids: CASSIALRSANSPLHF.

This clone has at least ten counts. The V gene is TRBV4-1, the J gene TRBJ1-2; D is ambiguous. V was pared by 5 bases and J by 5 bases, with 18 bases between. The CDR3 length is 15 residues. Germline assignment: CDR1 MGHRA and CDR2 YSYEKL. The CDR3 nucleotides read TGCGCCAGCAGCAGCCCCGCGGGTGGGGATTATGGCTACACCTTC. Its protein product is CASSSPAGGDYGYTF.

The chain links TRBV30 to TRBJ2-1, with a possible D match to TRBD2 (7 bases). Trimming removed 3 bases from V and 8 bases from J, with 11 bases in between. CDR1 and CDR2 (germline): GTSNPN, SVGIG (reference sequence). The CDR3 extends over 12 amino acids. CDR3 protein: CAWRRGGDEQFF. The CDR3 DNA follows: TGTGCCTGGAGACGAGGGGGGGATGAGCAGTTCTTC. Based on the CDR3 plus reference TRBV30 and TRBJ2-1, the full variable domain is SQTIHQWPATLVQPVGSPLSLECTVEGTSNPNLYWYRQAAGRGLQLLFYSVGIGQISSEVPQNLSASRPQDRQFILSSKKLLLSDSGFYLCAWRRGGDEQFFGPGTRLTVL.

CDR3 region: CASSRKVLVPGDTQYF. DNA of the CDR3: TGTGCCAGTAGTAGGAAGGTTTTAGTCCCGGGAGATACGCAGTATTTT. The chain uses TRBV19 and TRBJ2-3; D gene unclear. The CDR3 is 16 residues long. V was trimmed by 4 bases and J by 5 bases, leaving 19 bases between them. Germline CDR1 and CDR2: LNHDA and SQIVND (reference sequence). Looking up the rest from reference TRBV19 and TRBJ2-3 gives the full variable domain: DGGITQSPKYLFRKEGQNVTLSCEQNLNHDAMYWYRQDPGQGLRLIYYSQIVNDFQKGDIAEGYSVSREKKESFPLTVTSAQKNPTAFYLCASSRKVLVPGDTQYFGPGTRLTVL.

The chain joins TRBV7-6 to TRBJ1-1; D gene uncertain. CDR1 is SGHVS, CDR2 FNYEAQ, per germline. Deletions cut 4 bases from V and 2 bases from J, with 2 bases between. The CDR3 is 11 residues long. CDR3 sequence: CASSSNTEAFF. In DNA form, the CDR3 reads TGTGCCAGCAGCTCAAACACTGAAGCTTTCTTT. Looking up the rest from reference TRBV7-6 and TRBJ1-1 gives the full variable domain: GAGVSQSPRYKVTKRGQDVALRCDPISGHVSLYWYRQALGQGPEFLTYFNYEAQQDKSGLPNDRFSAERPEGSISTLTIQRTEQRDSAMYRCASSSNTEAFFGQGTRLTVV.